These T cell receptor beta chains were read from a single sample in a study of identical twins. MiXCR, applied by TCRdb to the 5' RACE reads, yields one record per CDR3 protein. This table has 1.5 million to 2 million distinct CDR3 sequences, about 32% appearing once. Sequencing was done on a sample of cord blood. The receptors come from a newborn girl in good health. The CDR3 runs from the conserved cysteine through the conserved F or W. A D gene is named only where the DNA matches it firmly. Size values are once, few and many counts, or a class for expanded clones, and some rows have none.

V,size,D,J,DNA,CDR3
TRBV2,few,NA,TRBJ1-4,TGTGCCAGCAGTGGGGAGGGCCGGGAAAAACTGTTTTTT,CASSGEGREKLFF
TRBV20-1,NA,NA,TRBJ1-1,TGCAGTGCTAGAGATCTAAACCGGTCTGAAGCTTTCTTT,CSARDLNRSEAFF
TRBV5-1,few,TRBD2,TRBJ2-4,TGCGCCAGCAGCCAGGGACTAGCGGGAGCCAAAGCCAAAAACATTCAGTACTTC,CASSQGLAGAKAKNIQYF
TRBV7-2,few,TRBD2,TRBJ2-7,TGTGCCAGCAGCCCACTAGCGGGGGTAACCTCCTACGAGCAGTACTTC,CASSPLAGVTSYEQYF
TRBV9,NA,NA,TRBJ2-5,TGTGCCAGCAGCGTCCCCCCAGGAGTGACCCAGTACTTC,CASSVPPGVTQYF
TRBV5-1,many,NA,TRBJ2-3,TGCGCCAGCAGCTTGGCTAGTATAATGGCAGATACGCAGTATTTT,CASSLASIMADTQYF
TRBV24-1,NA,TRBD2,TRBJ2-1,TGTGCCACCAGTGGGACTAGCGGGAGGGGAGTCAATGAGCAGTTCTTC,CATSGTSGRGVNEQFF
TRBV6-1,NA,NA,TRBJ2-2,TGTGCCAGCAGTCGAGTGTGGCTGTTGAGGAACACCGGGGAGCTGTTTTTT,CASSRVWLLRNTGELFF
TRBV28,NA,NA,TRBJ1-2,TGTGCCAGCAGTTCCTACGACAGGCATCTCTATGGCTACACCTTC,CASSSYDRHLYGYTF
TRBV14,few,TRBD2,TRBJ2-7,TGTGCCAGCAGCCGGGGTGGACTAGCCTACGAGCAGTACTTC,CASSRGGLAYEQYF
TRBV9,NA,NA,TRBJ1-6,TGTGCCAGCAGCGTAGAGGGAAAGAATTCACCCCTCCACTTT,CASSVEGKNSPLHF
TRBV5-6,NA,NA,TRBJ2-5,TGTGCCAGCAGCTCAAGACAGACCAACCAAGAGACCCAGTACTTC,CASSSRQTNQETQYF
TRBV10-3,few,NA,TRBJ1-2,TGTGCCATCAGAGGGGAAGTCTATGGCTACACCTTC,CAIRGEVYGYTF
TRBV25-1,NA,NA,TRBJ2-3,TGTGCCAGCAGTGATGGCCCACAGGCGGCCCTACGGGATACGCAGTATTTT,CASSDGPQAALRDTQYF
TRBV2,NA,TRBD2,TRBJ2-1,TGTGCCAGACAACTAGCGGGGGGGCATAATGAGCAGTTCTTC,CARQLAGGHNEQFF
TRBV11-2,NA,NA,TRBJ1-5,TGTGCCAGCAGCTTCGGAGGCAAGCCCCAGCATTTT,CASSFGGKPQHF
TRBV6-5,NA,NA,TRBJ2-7,TGTGCCAGCAGTTTTTTTCGCGGGCCACTAGTATTGGAGTACTACGAGCAGTACTTC,CASSFFRGPLVLEYYEQYF
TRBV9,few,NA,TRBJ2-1,TGTGCCAGCAGCGTAGGGCATAGCTCCTACAATGAGCAGTTCTTC,CASSVGHSSYNEQFF
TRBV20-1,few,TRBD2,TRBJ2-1,TGCAGTGCTAGGAGCATAGCGGGGGGGAGCTCCTACAATGAGCAGTTCTTC,CSARSIAGGSSYNEQFF
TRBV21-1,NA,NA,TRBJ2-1,TGTGCCAGCAGCAACGAGGGACTAGCGGGACCTTACAATGAGCAGTTCTTC,CASSNEGLAGPYNEQFF
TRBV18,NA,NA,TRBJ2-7,TGTGCCAGCTCACCACCGCGGGCGGGCTACGAGCAGTACTTC,CASSPPRAGYEQYF
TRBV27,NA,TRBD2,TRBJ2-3,TGTGCCAGCAGCAGCGGGAGTAGGATCACGCAGTATTTT,CASSSGSRITQYF
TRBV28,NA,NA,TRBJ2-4,TGTGCCAGCAGAGCGGAACTAGCCAAAAACATTCAGTACTTC,CASRAELAKNIQYF
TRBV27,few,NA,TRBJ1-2,TGTGCCAGCAGTTTAATAATCGGGGGTCTCTATGGCTACACCTTC,CASSLIIGGLYGYTF
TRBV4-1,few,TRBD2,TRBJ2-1,TGCGCCAGCAGCCAAGCTAGCGGGAGGGCCTGGAACAATGAGCAGTTCTTC,CASSQASGRAWNNEQFF
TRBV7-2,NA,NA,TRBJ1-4,TGTGCCAGCAGCTTAGAGACCTCGGGGGAGTTTGGGAAACTGTTTTTT,CASSLETSGEFGKLFF
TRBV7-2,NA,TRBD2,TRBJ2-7,TGTGCCAGCAGCTTGACTGCGACTAGCGGGAAATTGACCTACGAGCAGTACTTC,CASSLTATSGKLTYEQYF
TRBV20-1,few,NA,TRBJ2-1,TGCAGTGCTAGAGGGGTCCAGGGTGCCTCAATAGGTGAGCAGTTCTTC,CSARGVQGASIGEQFF
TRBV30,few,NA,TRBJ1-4,TGTGCCTGGAGTGTAGGAACTGAAAAACTGTTTTTT,CAWSVGTEKLFF
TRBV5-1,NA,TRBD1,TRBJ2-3,TGCGCCAGCAGCTTGTCAGGGGGCACTTCAGATACGCAGTATTTT,CASSLSGGTSDTQYF
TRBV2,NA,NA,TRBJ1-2,TGTGCCAGCAGAGGACTTGGAGGCTACACCTTC,CASRGLGGYTF
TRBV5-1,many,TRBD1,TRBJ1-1,TGTGCCAGCAGTCTCCGACAGGGCGTGAACACTGAAGCTTTCTTT,CASSLRQGVNTEAFF
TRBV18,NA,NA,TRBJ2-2,TGTGCCAGCTCACCCCGGGATGACACCGGGGAGCTGTTTTTT,CASSPRDDTGELFF
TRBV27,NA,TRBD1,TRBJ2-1,TGTGCCAGCAGTTTACGGAGACAGGGGTCTATCAGGTCCTACAATGAGCAGTTCTTC,CASSLRRQGSIRSYNEQFF
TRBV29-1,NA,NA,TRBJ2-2,TGCAGCGTCGATGGGGGGGCTGGAACCGGGGAGCTGTTTTTT,CSVDGGAGTGELFF
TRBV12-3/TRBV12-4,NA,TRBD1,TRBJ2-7,TGTGCCGGCAGATACAGGGGCTACGAGCAGTACTTC,CAGRYRGYEQYF
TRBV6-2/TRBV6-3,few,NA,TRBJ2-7,TGTGCCAGCAGTTACTCGCCGGGGTTCACCTACGAGCAGTACTTC,CASSYSPGFTYEQYF
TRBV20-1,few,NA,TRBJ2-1,TGCAGTGCCCAGAACAGGGCCTACAATGAGCAGTTCTTC,CSAQNRAYNEQFF
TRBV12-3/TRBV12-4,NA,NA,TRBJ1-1,TGTGCCAGCAGCTCACGTCGCCTCTTGGACAACAATGAAGCTTTCTTT,CASSSRRLLDNNEAFF
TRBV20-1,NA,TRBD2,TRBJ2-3,TGCAGTGCTCCGACTAGCGGGAGTAGGTCAGATACGCAGTATTTT,CSAPTSGSRSDTQYF
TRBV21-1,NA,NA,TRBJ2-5,TGTGCCAGCAGCAAAGAATCGAGGGAACCCCACTACCAAGAGACCCAGTACTTC,CASSKESREPHYQETQYF
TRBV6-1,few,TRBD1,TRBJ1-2,TGTGCCAGCAGCCCATCACAGGGGGCCTATGGCTACACCTTC,CASSPSQGAYGYTF
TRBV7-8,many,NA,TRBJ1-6,TGTGCCAGCAGCTTAGTGGGGGATTCACCCCTCCACTTT,CASSLVGDSPLHF
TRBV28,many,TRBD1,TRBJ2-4,TGTGCCACCCATACCCGAGGTACTGGGACAGCGAAAAACATTCAGTACTTC,CATHTRGTGTAKNIQYF
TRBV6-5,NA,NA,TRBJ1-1,TGTGCCAGCAGTTACTCCGTATGGGGGGCGAACACTGAAGCTTTCTTT,CASSYSVWGANTEAFF
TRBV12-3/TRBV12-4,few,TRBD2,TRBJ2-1,TGTGCCAGCACCCCACTAGCGGGAGTAGGCAATGAGCAGTTCTTC,CASTPLAGVGNEQFF
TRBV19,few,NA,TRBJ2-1,TGTGCCAGTAGTAAGGCTAGCGTTCCGAATGAGCAGTTCTTC,CASSKASVPNEQFF
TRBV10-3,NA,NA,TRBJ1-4,TGTGCCATCAGTGAGGACATGGGTGAAAAACTGTTTTTT,CAISEDMGEKLFF
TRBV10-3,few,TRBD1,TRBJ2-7,TGTGCCATCAGTGAGTCGAAGCGGACAGGGGCCTACGAGCAGTACTTC,CAISESKRTGAYEQYF